These T cell receptor beta chains were read from a single sample in a study of CD8 T cells in ankylosing spondylitis. TCRdb reprocessed the 5' RACE reads with MiXCR, giving one entry per CDR3 protein. This sample has around 250,000 distinct CDR3 sequences; approximately 12% occur once, and the top ten carry approximately 6.6%. The specimen sequenced was blood, either unsorted or a sorted T cell fraction (not recorded which). The origin of the receptors is a male donor with ankylosing spondylitis or in good health (not recorded which). Each CDR3 is given with its conserved first and last residue. The D gene is left open where the match is weak. Not all rows give a size; the values are once, few, many and, for expanded clones, a class.

d_gene	v_gene	abundance	len	j_gene	CDR3aa	CDR3nt
TRBD2	TRBV2	.	15	TRBJ2-7	CASSESLAGYYEQYF	TGTGCCAGCAGTGAATCTCTAGCGGGATACTACGAGCAGTACTTC
.	TRBV6-5	many	13	TRBJ1-2	CASSYQFNYGYTF	TGTGCCAGCAGTTACCAATTTAACTATGGCTACACCTTC
TRBD1	TRBV7-3	.	16	TRBJ1-2	CASSLNPPGQGNGYTF	TGTGCCAGCAGCCTAAACCCTCCGGGACAGGGCAATGGCTACACCTTC
.	TRBV6-4	.	13	TRBJ2-1	CASSGDDSNEQFF	TGTGCCAGCAGTGGGGACGACAGCAATGAGCAGTTCTTC
.	TRBV7-9	.	14	TRBJ2-1	CASSQGSGIYEQFF	TGTGCCAGCAGCCAGGGGAGCGGGATCTATGAGCAGTTCTTC
.	TRBV27	many	13	TRBJ2-5	CASSLSYRETQYF	TGTGCCAGCAGTTTATCCTATCGAGAGACCCAGTACTTC
.	TRBV19	many	15	TRBJ2-3	CASTSTLTETDTQYF	TGTGCCAGTACCTCGACTCTCACGGAGACAGATACGCAGTATTTT
TRBD1	TRBV5-1	many	15	TRBJ2-1	CASRPNRDRNNEQFF	TGCGCCAGCAGACCGAACCGGGACAGGAACAATGAGCAGTTCTTC
.	TRBV19	few	14	TRBJ1-6	CATSGQSYNSPLHF	TGTGCCACATCCGGACAGAGCTATAATTCACCCCTCCACTTT
TRBD2	TRBV20-1	.	18	TRBJ2-3	CSARPAPWGLAVTDTQYF	TGCAGTGCTAGACCCGCACCCTGGGGACTAGCGGTCACAGATACGCAGTATTTT
TRBD1	TRBV24-1	many	14	TRBJ2-2	CATADRGNTGELFF	TGTGCCACCGCCGACAGGGGGAACACCGGGGAGCTGTTTTTT
.	TRBV2	.	16	TRBJ2-3	CASSDSPGESTDTQYF	TGTGCCAGCAGTGACAGTCCGGGGGAGAGCACAGATACGCAGTATTTT
.	TRBV24-1	many	15	TRBJ1-1	CATSDAGGGNTEAFF	TGTGCCACCAGTGACGCGGGTGGGGGGAACACTGAAGCTTTCTTT
.	TRBV2	.	12	TRBJ1-2	CARLRGGYGYTF	TGTGCCAGACTCAGGGGTGGATATGGCTACACCTTC
TRBD1	TRBV19	.	17	TRBJ1-2	CASSIRQGLFPNYGYTF	TGTGCCAGTAGTATAAGACAGGGATTGTTTCCTAACTATGGCTACACCTTC
TRBD2	TRBV20-1	few	18	TRBJ2-1	CSASEPSGGPPSYNEQFF	TGCAGTGCTTCCGAACCTAGCGGGGGGCCTCCTTCCTACAATGAGCAGTTCTTC
.	TRBV5-1	many	15	TRBJ2-2	CASSPTGLNTGELFF	TGCGCCAGCAGCCCGACAGGACTTAACACCGGGGAGCTGTTTTTT
.	TRBV5-1	many	13	TRBJ2-7	CASSFYRQWEQYF	TGCGCCAGCAGCTTCTACAGACAGTGGGAGCAGTACTTC
TRBD2	TRBV5-1	many	16	TRBJ2-7	CASSLRLAGAHYEQYF	TGCGCCAGCAGCCTGAGACTAGCGGGGGCTCACTACGAGCAGTACTTC
TRBD2	TRBV20-1	many	14	TRBJ2-5	CSASRLASGETQYF	TGCAGTGCTAGTAGACTAGCCTCAGGGGAGACCCAGTACTTC
.	TRBV5-1	many	15	TRBJ1-1	CASSFMGAANTEAFF	TGCGCCAGCAGCTTCATGGGGGCAGCGAACACTGAAGCTTTCTTT
.	TRBV20-1	many	12	TRBJ2-7	CSASVVLGEQYF	TGCAGTGCTTCCGTCGTCCTGGGGGAGCAGTACTTC
.	TRBV9	many	14	TRBJ1-5	CASSAGVSNQPQHF	TGTGCCAGCAGCGCGGGGGTTAGCAATCAGCCCCAGCATTTT
.	TRBV5-5	many	13	TRBJ1-2	CASSTGRYGGYTF	TGTGCCAGCAGCACGGGGCGTTACGGTGGCTACACCTTC